These 5 T cell receptor beta chains originate from one sample sequenced in a study of post-analysis software for immune sequencing data. Points from the study as a whole: Five or six TRBV segments, including TRBV5-6, TRBV5-1 and TRBV20-1, were more frequent in patients than controls.

The authors incorporated unique molecular identifiers into the TCR beta cDNA libraries. One entry per CDR3 protein results from TCRdb running MiXCR on the PCR reads. The data show around 770,000 distinct CDR3 sequences, about half seen once. These receptors' antigens are unknown. The sequenced sample consisted of blood. The receptors stem from a girl aged 5-17 years with multiple sclerosis.

For this clonotype: The final CDR3 position lacks the conserved phenylalanine or tryptophan, pointing to a likely read error. CDR3 coding DNA: TGTGCCAGCAGCGTAGGTTGGGGGCGCATCTACGAGCAGTACTGC. It codes for CASSVGWGRIYEQYC. The gene calls are TRBV9 and TRBJ2-7; tentative D call: TRBD1 (6 bases). The V and J ends lost 0 bases and 3 bases respectively, with 13 bases between them. Germline V gene lookup returns CDR1 SGDLS and CDR2 YYNGEE. The CDR3 runs 15 residues.

V and J are TRBV3-1 and TRBJ2-7; no clear D. Germline V gene data show CDR1 as LGHDT and CDR2 as YNNKEL (reference sequence). V shed 1 base and J shed 2 bases, with 6 bases lying between them. This CDR3 spans 13 amino acids. CDR3 in amino acids: CASSQGVPYEQYF. CDR3 bases: TGTGCCAGCAGCCAAGGGGTCCCCTACGAGCAGTACTTC.

This clonotype occurred a few times. V gene TRBV5-1 combines with J gene TRBJ2-5; possibly TRBD2 for D (6 bases). The CDR3 is 15 residues long. The V end was cut by 4 bases, the J end by 2 bases, with 15 bases between. CDR1 is SGHRS, CDR2 YFSETQ, per germline. The CDR3 loop reads CASSPGDRPQETQYF. Written as DNA, the CDR3 is TGCGCCAGCAGCCCGGGGGACCGTCCACAAGAGACCCAGTACTTC.

The chain has TRBV7-3 and TRBJ2-1; possibly TRBD1 for D (6 bases). The CDR3 totals 17 residues. Germline CDR1 is SGHTA and CDR2 is FQGTGA. V was clipped by 5 bases and J by 2 bases, with 19 bases between them. CDR3 amino acids: CASSNGLGGPAYNEQFF. DNA for the CDR3: TGTGCCAGCAGCAACGGATTAGGGGGTCCTGCCTACAATGAGCAGTTCTTC.

This clonotype was detected ten times or more. This chain connects TRBV20-1 to TRBJ2-5, with TRBD2 matching 13 bases. From germline, CDR1 is DFQATT and CDR2 SNEGSKA (reference sequence). CDR3 size: 15 residues. V dropped 0 bases and J dropped 4; count of bases not matched to a gene: 2. CDR3 in DNA: TGCAGTGCTAGAGATCGGACTAGCGGGAGAGAGACCCAGTACTTC. Translated: CSARDRTSGRETQYF.